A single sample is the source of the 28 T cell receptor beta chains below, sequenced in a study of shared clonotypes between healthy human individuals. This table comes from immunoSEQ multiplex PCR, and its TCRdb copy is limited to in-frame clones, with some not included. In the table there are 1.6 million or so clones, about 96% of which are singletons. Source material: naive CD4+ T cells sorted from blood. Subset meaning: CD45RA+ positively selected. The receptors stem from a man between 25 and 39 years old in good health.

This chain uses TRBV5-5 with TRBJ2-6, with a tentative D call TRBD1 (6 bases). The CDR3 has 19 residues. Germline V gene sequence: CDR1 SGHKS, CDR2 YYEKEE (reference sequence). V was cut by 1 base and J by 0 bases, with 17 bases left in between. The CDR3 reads CASSLTLDRRFSGANVLTF. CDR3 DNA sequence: TGTGCCAGCAGCTTGACGCTAGACAGGAGATTCTCTGGGGCCAACGTCCTGACTTTC.

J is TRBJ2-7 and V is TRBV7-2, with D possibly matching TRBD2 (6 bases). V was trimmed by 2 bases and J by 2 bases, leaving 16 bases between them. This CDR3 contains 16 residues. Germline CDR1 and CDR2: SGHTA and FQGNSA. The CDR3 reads CASSLREAFGTYEQYF. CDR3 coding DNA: TGTGCCAGCAGCTTAAGGGAGGCTTTTGGGACCTACGAGCAGTACTTC.

The CDR3 loop is CASVGGLNTGELFF. In DNA form, the CDR3 reads TGTGCCAGCGTAGGGGGGTTGAACACCGGGGAGCTGTTTTTT. V usage is TRBV7-9 and J usage is TRBJ2-2; D could derive from TRBD1 or TRBD2 (6 bases each). Trimming pared 8 bases from V and 1 base from J, leaving 11 bases between. The germline V gene has CDR1 SEHNR and CDR2 FQNEAQ (reference sequence). This CDR3 has 14 amino acids.

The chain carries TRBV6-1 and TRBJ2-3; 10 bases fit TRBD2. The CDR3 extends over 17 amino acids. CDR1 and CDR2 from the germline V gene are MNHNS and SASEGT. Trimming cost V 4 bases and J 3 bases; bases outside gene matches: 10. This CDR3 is CASSALSGRALTDTQYF. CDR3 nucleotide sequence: TGTGCCAGCAGTGCCTTGAGCGGGAGGGCCTTAACAGATACGCAGTATTTT.

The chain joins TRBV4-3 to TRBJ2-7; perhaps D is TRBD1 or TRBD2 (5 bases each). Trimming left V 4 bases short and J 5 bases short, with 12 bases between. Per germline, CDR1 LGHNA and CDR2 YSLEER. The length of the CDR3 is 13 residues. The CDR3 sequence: CASSLYGGNEQYF. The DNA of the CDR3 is TGCGCCAGCAGCCTGTATGGGGGAAACGAGCAGTACTTC.

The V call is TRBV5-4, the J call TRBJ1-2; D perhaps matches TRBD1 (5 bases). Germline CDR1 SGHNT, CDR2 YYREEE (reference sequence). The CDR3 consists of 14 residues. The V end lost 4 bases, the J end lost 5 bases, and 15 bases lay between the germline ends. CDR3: CASSLRGIGYGYTF. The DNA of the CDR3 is TGTGCCAGCAGCCTTAGGGGTATCGGGTATGGCTACACCTTC.

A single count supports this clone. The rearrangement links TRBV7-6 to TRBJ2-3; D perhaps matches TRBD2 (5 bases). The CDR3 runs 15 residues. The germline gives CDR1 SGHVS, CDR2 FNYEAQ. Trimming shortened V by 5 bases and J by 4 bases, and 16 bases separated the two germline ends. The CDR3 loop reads CASSPRTPSSDTQYF. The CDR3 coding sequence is TGTGCCAGCAGCCCGCGGACTCCTTCCTCAGATACGCAGTATTTT.

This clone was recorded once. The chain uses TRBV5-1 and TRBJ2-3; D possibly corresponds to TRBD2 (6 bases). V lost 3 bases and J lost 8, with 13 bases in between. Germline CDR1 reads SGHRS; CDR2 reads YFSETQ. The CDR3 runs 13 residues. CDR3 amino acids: CASSSRLDGTQYF. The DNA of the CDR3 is TGCGCCAGCAGCTCAAGACTAGACGGTACGCAGTATTTT.

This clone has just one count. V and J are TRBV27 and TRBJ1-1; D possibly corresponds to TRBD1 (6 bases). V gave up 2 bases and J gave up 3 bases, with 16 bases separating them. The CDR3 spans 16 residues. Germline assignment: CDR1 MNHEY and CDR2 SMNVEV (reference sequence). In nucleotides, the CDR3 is TGTGCCAGCAGTTTAACCCTAAGGGGGTTGGACACTGAAGCTTTCTTT. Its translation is CASSLTLRGLDTEAFF.

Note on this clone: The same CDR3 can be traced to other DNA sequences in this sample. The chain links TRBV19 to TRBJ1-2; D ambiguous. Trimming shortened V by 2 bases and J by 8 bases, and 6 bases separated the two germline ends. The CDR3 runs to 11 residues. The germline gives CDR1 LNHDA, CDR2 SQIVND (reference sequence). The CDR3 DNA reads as TGTGCCAGTAGTATATCGGGAGGCTACACCTTC. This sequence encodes CASSISGGYTF.

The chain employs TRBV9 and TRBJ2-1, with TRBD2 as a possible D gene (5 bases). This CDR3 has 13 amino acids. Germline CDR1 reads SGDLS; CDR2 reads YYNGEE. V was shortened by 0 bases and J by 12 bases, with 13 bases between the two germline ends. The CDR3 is CASSVGLLETQFF. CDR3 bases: TGTGCCAGCAGCGTAGGGCTACTAGAGACGCAGTTCTTC.

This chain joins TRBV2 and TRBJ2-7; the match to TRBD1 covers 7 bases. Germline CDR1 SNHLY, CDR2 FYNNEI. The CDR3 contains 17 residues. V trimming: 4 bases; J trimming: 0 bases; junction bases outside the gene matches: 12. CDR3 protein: CASSVIFRTGISYEQYF. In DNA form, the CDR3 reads TGTGCCAGCAGTGTAATCTTCCGGACAGGAATCTCCTACGAGCAGTACTTC.

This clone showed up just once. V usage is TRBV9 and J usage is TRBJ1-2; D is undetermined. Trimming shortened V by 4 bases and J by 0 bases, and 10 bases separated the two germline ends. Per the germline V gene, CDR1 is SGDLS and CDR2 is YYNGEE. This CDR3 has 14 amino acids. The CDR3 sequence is CASSPDEANYGYTF. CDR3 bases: TGTGCCAGCAGCCCAGACGAGGCTAACTATGGCTACACCTTC.

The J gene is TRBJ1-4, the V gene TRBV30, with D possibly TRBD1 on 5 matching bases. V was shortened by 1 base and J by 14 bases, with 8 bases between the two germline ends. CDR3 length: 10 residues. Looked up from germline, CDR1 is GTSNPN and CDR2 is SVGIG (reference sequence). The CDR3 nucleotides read TGTGCCTGGAGTGGGGGACGGCTGTTTTTT. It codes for CAWSGGRLFF.

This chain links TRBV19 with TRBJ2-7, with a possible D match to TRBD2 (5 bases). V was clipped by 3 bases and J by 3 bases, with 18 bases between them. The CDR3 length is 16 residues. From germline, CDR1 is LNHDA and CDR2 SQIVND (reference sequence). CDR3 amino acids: CASSMGGSSHFYEQYF. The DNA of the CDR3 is TGTGCCAGTAGTATGGGTGGGAGTAGCCATTTCTACGAGCAGTACTTC.

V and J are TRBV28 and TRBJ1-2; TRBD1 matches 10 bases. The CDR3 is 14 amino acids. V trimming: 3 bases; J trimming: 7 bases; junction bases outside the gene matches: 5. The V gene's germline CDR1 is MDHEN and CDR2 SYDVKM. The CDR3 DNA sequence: TGTGCCAGCAGTTTGCCGACAGGGGGCAGTGGCTACACCTTC. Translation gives CASSLPTGGSGYTF.

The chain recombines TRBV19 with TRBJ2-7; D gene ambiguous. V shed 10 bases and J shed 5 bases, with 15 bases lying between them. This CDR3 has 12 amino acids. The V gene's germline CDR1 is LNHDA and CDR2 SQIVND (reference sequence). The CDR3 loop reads CATRGLRHEQYF. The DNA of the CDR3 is TGTGCCACCCGCGGCCTTCGCCACGAGCAGTACTTC. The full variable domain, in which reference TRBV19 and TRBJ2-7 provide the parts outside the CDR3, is DGGITQSPKYLFRKEGQNVTLSCEQNLNHDAMYWYRQDPGQGLRLIYYSQIVNDFQKGDIAEGYSVSREKKESFPLTVTSAQKNPTAFYLCATRGLRHEQYFGPGTRLTVT.

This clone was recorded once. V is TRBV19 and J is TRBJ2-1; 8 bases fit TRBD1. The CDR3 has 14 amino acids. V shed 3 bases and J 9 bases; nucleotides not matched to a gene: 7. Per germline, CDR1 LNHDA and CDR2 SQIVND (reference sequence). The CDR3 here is CASSILQGGGEQFF. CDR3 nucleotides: TGTGCCAGTAGTATTTTACAGGGGGGTGGTGAGCAGTTCTTC.

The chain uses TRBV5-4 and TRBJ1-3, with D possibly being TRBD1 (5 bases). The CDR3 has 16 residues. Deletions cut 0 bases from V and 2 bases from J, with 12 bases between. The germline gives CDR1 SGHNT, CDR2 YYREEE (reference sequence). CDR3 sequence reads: CASSLVGGSPGNTIYF. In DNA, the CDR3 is TGTGCCAGCAGCTTGGTTGGGGGGAGCCCTGGAAACACCATATATTTT. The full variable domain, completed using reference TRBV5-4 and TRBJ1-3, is ETGVTQSPTHLIKTRGQQVTLRCSSQSGHNTVSWYQQALGQGPQFIFQYYREEENGRGNFPPRFSGLQFPNYSSELNVNALELDDSALYLCASSLVGGSPGNTIYFGEGSWLTVV.

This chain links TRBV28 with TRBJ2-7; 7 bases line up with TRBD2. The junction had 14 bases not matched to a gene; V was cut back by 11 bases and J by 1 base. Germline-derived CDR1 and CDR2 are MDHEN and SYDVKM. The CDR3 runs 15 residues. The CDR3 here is CAGSGAGGSSYEQYF. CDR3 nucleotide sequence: TGTGCCGGGAGCGGGGCCGGAGGAAGTTCCTACGAGCAGTACTTC.

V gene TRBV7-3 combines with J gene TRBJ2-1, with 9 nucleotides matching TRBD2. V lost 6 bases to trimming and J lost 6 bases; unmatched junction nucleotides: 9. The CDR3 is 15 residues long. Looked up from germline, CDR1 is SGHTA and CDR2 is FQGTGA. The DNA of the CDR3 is TGTGCCAGCAGTCAGCCGGGACTAGCTGTCAATGAGCAGTTCTTC. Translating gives CASSQPGLAVNEQFF. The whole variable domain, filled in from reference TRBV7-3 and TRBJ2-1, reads GAGVSQTPSNKVTEKGKYVELRCDPISGHTALYWYRQSLGQGPEFLIYFQGTGAADDSGLPNDRFFAVRPEGSVSTLKIQRTERGDSAVYLCASSQPGLAVNEQFFGPGTRLTVL.

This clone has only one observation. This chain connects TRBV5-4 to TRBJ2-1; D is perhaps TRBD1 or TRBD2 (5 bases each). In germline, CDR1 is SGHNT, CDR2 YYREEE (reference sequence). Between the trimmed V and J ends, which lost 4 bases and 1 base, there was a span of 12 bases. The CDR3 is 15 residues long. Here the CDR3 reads CASSPRVASYNEQFF. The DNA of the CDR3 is TGTGCCAGCAGCCCCAGGGTAGCGTCCTACAATGAGCAGTTCTTC. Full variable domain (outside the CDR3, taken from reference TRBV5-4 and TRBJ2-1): ETGVTQSPTHLIKTRGQQVTLRCSSQSGHNTVSWYQQALGQGPQFIFQYYREEENGRGNFPPRFSGLQFPNYSSELNVNALELDDSALYLCASSPRVASYNEQFFGPGTRLTVL.

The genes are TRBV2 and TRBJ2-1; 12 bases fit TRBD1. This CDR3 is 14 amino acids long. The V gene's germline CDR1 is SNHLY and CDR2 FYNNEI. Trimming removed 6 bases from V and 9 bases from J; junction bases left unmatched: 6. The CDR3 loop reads CASSRDRGRGEQFF. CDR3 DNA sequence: TGTGCCAGCAGCCGGGACAGGGGGCGGGGTGAGCAGTTCTTC. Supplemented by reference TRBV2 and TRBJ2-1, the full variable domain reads EPEVTQTPSHQVTQMGQEVILRCVPISNHLYFYWYRQILGQKVEFLVSFYNNEISEKSEIFDDQFSVERPDGSNFTLKIRSTKLEDSAMYFCASSRDRGRGEQFFGPGTRLTVL.

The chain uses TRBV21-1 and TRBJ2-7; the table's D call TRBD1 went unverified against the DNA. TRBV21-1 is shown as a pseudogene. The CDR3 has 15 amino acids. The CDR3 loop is CASSKTEWPRYEQYF. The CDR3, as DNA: TGTGCCAGCAGCAAGACAGAATGGCCCCGCTACGAGCAGTACTTC.

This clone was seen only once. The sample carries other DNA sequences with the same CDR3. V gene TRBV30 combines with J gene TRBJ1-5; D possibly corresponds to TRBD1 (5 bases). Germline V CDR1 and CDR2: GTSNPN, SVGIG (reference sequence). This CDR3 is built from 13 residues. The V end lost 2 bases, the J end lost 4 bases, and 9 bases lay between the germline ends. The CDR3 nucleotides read TGTGCCTGGAGTATGGGGCCGAATCAGCCCCAGCATTTT. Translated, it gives CAWSMGPNQPQHF.

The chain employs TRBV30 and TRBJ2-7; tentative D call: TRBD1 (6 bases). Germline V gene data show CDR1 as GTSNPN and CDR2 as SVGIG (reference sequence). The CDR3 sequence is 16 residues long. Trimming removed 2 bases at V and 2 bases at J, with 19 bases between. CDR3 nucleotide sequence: TGTGCCTGGAGTAGAGGATTGGACAGCCCTACCTACGAGCAGTACTTC. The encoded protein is CAWSRGLDSPTYEQYF.

The CDR3 loop reads CASSPGLTVAWADTQYF. The CDR3 DNA is TGTGCCAGCAGCCCGGGACTGACCGTCGCGTGGGCAGATACGCAGTATTTT. The chain couples TRBV5-4 to TRBJ2-3, with a weak D call TRBD2 (6 bases). Between the trimmed V and J ends, which lost 4 bases and 4 bases, there was a span of 22 bases. The CDR3 length is 17 residues. Germline CDR1 SGHNT, CDR2 YYREEE (reference sequence).

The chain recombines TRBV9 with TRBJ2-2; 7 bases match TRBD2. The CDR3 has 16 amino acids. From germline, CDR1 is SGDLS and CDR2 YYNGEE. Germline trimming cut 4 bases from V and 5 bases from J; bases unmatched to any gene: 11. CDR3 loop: CASSPPGGRETGELFF. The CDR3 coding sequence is TGTGCCAGCAGCCCCCCGGGGGGTCGAGAGACCGGGGAGCTGTTTTTT.